This T cell receptor beta chain was profiled in a study of blood T cell repertoires in COVID-19. Study-level background: COVID-19 samples from acute and convalescent phases originated in the United States, Italy and Spain. PBMCs, B-cell-depleted T cells, or T cells provided the cDNA or gDNA that made up the material.

The Seattle patients joined while their infection was active and were tracked longitudinally afterward. Using immunoSEQ multiplex PCR, the repertoire was profiled, and TCRdb retains in-frame clones only, with some absent. The top ten clones hold just over 35% of a sample with 84,000 or so clones, roughly three quarters of them seen once. CDR1 KGHDR and CDR2 SFDVKD come from the germline V gene. CDR3 size: 13 residues. V gave up 4 bases and J gave up 8 bases, with 11 bases separating them. The V gene is TRBV24-1, the J gene TRBJ2-1; D gene uncertain. This receptor was identified in a man aged 60-69 years with COVID-19, enrolled during active disease. What was sequenced was peripheral blood. Written as DNA, the CDR3 is TGTGCCACCAGTGACTTGACACACGATGAGCAGTTCTTC. Translation: CATSDLTHDEQFF.